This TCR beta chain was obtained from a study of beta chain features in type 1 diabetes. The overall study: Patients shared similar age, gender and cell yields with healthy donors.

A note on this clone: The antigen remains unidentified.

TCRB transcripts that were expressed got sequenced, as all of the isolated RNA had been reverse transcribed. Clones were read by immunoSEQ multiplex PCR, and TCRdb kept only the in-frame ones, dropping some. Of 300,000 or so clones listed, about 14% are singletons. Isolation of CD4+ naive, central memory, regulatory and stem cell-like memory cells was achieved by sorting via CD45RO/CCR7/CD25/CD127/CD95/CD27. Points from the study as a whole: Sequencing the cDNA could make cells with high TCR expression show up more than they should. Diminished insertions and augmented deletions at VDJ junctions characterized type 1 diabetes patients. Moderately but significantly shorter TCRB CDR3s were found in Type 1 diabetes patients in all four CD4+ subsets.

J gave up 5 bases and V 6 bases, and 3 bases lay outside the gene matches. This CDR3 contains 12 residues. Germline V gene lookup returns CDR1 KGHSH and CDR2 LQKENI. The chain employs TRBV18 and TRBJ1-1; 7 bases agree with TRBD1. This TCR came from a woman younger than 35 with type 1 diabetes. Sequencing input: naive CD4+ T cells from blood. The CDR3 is CASSQGETEAFF. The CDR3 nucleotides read TGTGCCAGCTCGCAGGGGGAGACTGAAGCTTTCTTT.